This T cell receptor (beta chain) was obtained from a study of CD8 T cells in ankylosing spondylitis. Using its own MiXCR run on the 5' RACE reads, TCRdb lists one record per CDR3 protein. The sample has around 490,000 distinct CDR3 sequences, less than 6% seen once. This clonotype was seen ten or more times. What it binds is unknown. Findings and caveats of the study: For ankylosing spondylitis blood, a TCR beta motif of under 10 highly homologous variants appeared characteristic.

This CDR3 is 16 amino acids long. Germline lookup yields CDR1 SGHRS and CDR2 YFSETQ. V shed 1 base and J shed 7 bases, with 15 bases lying between them. The clonotype originates from a male donor with ankylosing spondylitis. Sequencing used blood, either unsorted or a sorted T cell fraction (not recorded which). The V gene is TRBV5-1, the J gene TRBJ1-6; a weak D match, TRBD1 (5 bases). CDR3 nucleotides: TGCGCCAGCAGCTTGCCAAGGGGAGGGTTGAATTCACCCCTCCACTTT. Protein product: CASSLPRGGLNSPLHF. Combining the CDR3 with reference TRBV5-1 and TRBJ1-6 gives the whole variable domain KAGVTQTPRYLIKTRGQQVTLSCSPISGHRSVSWYQQTPGQGLQFLFEYFSETQRNKGNFPGRFSGRQFSNSRSEMNVSTLELGDSALYLCASSLPRGGLNSPLHFGNGTRLTVT.